The sequence of this T cell receptor (beta chain) was determined in a study of blood T cell repertoires in COVID-19. V gave up 4 bases and J gave up 4 bases, with 16 bases separating them. There are 15 residues in the CDR3. The germline gives CDR1 LGHNA, CDR2 YNFKEQ. As originally analysed: For nucleated cells, counts were estimated from reference gene primer amplification. Only in-frame clones appear in the TCRdb table, and some are missing; sequencing was by immunoSEQ multiplex PCR. The DNA was the basis for D and trimming; V, J and clone size are from that table. The sample holds over 200,000 clones, nearly 90% seen once. Everyone who took part was roughly 18 to 89 years old, and they came from over 20 US areas.

Specimen: PBMCs or T cells enriched from blood (not recorded which). This chain joins TRBV4-2 and TRBJ1-2, with D uncertain. The clonotype originates from a man aged 30 to 39 who had recovered from COVID-19. In DNA, the CDR3 is TGTGCCAGCAGCCCCGCCAAGAGGGATTTCTATGGCTACACCTTC. It yields the protein CASSPAKRDFYGYTF.